Shown below are 4 T cell receptor beta chains from a single sample sequenced in a study of regulatory T cells in long-lasting Graves disease. Construction of the TCR beta libraries employed iRepertoire HTBI primers in conjunction with Arm-PCR of CDR3 regions. TCRdb fed the multiplex PCR reads into MiXCR, producing one record per CDR3 protein. The sample has roughly 360,000 distinct CDR3 sequences, 10% to 15% seen once; the top ten hold approximately 20%. Time point denoted: newly diagnosed GD, antithyroid drugs for less than 3 months. PBMC RNA served as the TCR library source. The sample was also reused in another study, on T cells in Graves' hyperthyroidism and ophthalmopathy.

This sample comprised peripheral blood mononuclear cells (PBMCs), obtained at new diagnosis, from a patient treated with antithyroid drugs. Receptor source: a woman under 30 with Graves disease.

This clonotype was seen many times. This sequence joins TRBV6-1 and TRBJ1-5; 7 positions agree with TRBD1. The CDR3 is 13 residues long. The V and J ends lost 6 bases and 5 bases, in that order; junction bases with no gene match: 4. CDR1 MNHNS and CDR2 SASEGT come from the germline V gene. CDR3 sequence: CASSGQAYQPQHF. CDR3 bases: TGTGCCAGCAGCGGACAGGCTTATCAGCCCCAGCATTTT.

With regard to this clonotype: Given a much more abundant clone one base away, this may be a read error. The rearrangement joins TRBV3-1 to TRBJ2-1; no reliable D call. The CDR3 covers 15 residues. Germline loops: CDR1 LGHDT, CDR2 YNNKEL (reference sequence). Here the CDR3 reads CASGQGRNRRNEQFF. For the CDR3, the DNA is TGTGCCAGCGGCCAAGGACGCAATCGAAGGAATGAGCAGTTCTTC.

Turning to this clonotype: A much larger clone is a single base away; this may be a read error. This chain connects TRBV6-2 or TRBV6-3 to TRBJ2-7; D is perhaps TRBD2 (6 bases). CDR1 MNHEY and CDR2 SVGEGT come from the germline V gene. This CDR3 region has 12 residues. The V end lost 5 bases, the J end lost 8 bases, and 13 bases lay between the germline ends. CDR3 protein: CASSETGGKQYF. The CDR3, as DNA: TGTGCCAGCAGTGAAACGGGCGGGAAGCAGTACTTC.

As to this clonotype: A much more abundant neighbour one base away suggests this may be a read error. This chain links TRBV11-2 with TRBJ2-7, with a possible D match to TRBD2 (6 bases). The length of the CDR3 is 16 residues. V shed 0 bases and J shed 2 bases, with 14 bases lying between them. Germline CDR1 reads SGHAT; CDR2 reads FQNNGV. Here the CDR3 DNA reads TGTGCCAGCAGCTTAGATGGGGGGAGATTAGCCTACGAGCAGTACTTC. This sequence encodes CASSLDGGRLAYEQYF.